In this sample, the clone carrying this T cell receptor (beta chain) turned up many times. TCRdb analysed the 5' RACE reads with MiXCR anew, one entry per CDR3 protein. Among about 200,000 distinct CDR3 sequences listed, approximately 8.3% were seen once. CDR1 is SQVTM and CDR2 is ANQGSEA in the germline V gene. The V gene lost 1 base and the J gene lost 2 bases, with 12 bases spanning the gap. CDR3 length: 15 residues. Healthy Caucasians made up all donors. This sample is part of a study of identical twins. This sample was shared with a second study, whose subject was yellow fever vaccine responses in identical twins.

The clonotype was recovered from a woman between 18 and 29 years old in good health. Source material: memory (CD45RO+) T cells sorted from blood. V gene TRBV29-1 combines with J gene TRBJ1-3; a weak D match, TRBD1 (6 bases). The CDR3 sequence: CSVEAGARTGNTIYF. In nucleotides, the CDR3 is TGCAGCGTTGAAGCAGGGGCACGGACTGGAAACACCATATATTTT.